A single sample is the source of the 21 T cell receptor beta chains below, sequenced in a study of cytomegalovirus exposure and HLA in healthy donors. The PCR contained 60 Vbeta and 13 Jbeta primers. Clones were read by immunoSEQ multiplex PCR, and TCRdb kept only the in-frame ones, dropping some. The data show 110,000 to 150,000 clones, with around 70% seen just once and 1.5% to 2% held by the top ten. Sequencing input: PBMCs. The receptor source for this set is a woman aged 25-40 years in good health and CMV-seronegative.

This clone was counted only a few times. The chain uses TRBV18 and TRBJ2-5; D is possibly TRBD2 (6 bases). CDR3 length equals 15 residues. Trimming shortened V by 3 bases and J by 1 base, and 12 bases separated the two germline ends. In germline, CDR1 is KGHSH, CDR2 LQKENI. The CDR3 region has the DNA TGTGCCAGCTCACCTCAAGCGGGCCCCCAAGAGACCCAGTACTTC. It encodes CASSPQAGPQETQYF.

The chain recombines TRBV20-1 with TRBJ1-2; D gene ambiguous. Germline loops: CDR1 DFQATT, CDR2 SNEGSKA (reference sequence). The V and J ends lost 3 bases and 8 bases respectively, with 10 bases between them. The CDR3 totals 11 residues. The CDR3 spells CSARGLPGYTF. CDR3 bases: TGCAGTGCTAGGGGCCTCCCAGGCTACACCTTC.

This clone has just a few counts. This rearrangement joins TRBV4-2 to TRBJ2-1; 8 bases align to TRBD2. From germline, CDR1 is LGHNA and CDR2 YNFKEQ. The CDR3 loop spans 16 amino acids. Germline trimming cut 4 bases from V and 6 bases from J; bases unmatched to any gene: 11. CDR3 DNA sequence: TGTGCCAGCAGCCGAGATATAGCGGGGCCGGGCAATGAGCAGTTCTTC. It translates to CASSRDIAGPGNEQFF.

The chain employs TRBV6-6 and TRBJ2-7; maybe TRBD2 (6 bases). Trimming shortened V by 5 bases and J by 4 bases, and 9 bases separated the two germline ends. Germline V gene data show CDR1 as MNHNY and CDR2 as SVGAGI (reference sequence). This CDR3 contains 12 residues. The CDR3, as DNA: TGTGCCAGCAGTGGGGGGAATTACGAGCAGTACGTC. Translation gives CASSGGNYEQYV.

The V gene is TRBV29-1, the J gene TRBJ2-1, with 9 bases fitting TRBD2. The V gene's germline CDR1 is SQVTM and CDR2 ANQGSEA. V shed 7 bases and J 9 bases; nucleotides not matched to a gene: 13. CDR3 length: 14 residues. The chain's CDR3 is CSAWDLSGSAEQFF. The CDR3 DNA is TGCAGCGCCTGGGACCTTAGCGGGAGCGCTGAGCAGTTCTTC.

The chain combines TRBV4-1 with TRBJ1-6; 9 nucleotides match TRBD1. V lost 6 bases to trimming and J lost 3 bases; unmatched junction nucleotides: 9. CDR3 length equals 17 residues. Germline V gene data show CDR1 as MGHRA and CDR2 as YSYEKL. The DNA for the CDR3 is TGCGCCAGCAGTGGGCGGGACAGGGAATGCTATAATTCACCCCTCCACTTT. Its translation is CASSGRDRECYNSPLHF.

In this sample, this clone turned up a few times. The chain carries TRBV9 and TRBJ2-3; TRBD1 agrees at 8 bases. The CDR3 has 16 amino acids. The V gene end was trimmed by 0 bases and the J gene end by 3 bases; junction bases not matched to a gene: 6. In germline, CDR1 is SGDLS, CDR2 YYNGEE. The DNA for the CDR3 is TGTGCCAGCAGCGTAGCTCTCCAGGGGGCAACAGATACGCAGTATTTT. Protein: CASSVALQGATDTQYF.

The chain combines TRBV6-5 with TRBJ1-5, with TRBD1 matching 8 bases. The germline V gene encodes CDR1 MNHEY and CDR2 SVGAGI. The CDR3 is made up of 14 amino acids. V lost 5 bases and J lost 5; bases outside the gene matches: 5. Written as DNA, the CDR3 is TGTGCCAGCAGTCTGGACAGGGAGGATCAGCCCCAGCATTTT. Amino acid sequence: CASSLDREDQPQHF.

The genes are TRBV29-1 and TRBJ2-1; D remains ambiguous. The CDR3 contains 12 residues. The germline V and J ends were trimmed by 4 bases and 7 bases, with 11 bases remaining between them. Germline V gives CDR1 SQVTM, CDR2 ANQGSEA. The CDR3 sequence: CSVVQVMNEQFF. The CDR3 DNA is TGCAGCGTTGTCCAGGTGATGAATGAGCAGTTCTTC.

The gene calls are TRBV5-5 and TRBJ2-7; 12 nucleotides align to TRBD1. Germline trimming cut 4 bases from V and 4 bases from J; bases unmatched to any gene: 3. The CDR3 loop spans 14 amino acids. Germline CDR1 SGHKS, CDR2 YYEKEE (reference sequence). As DNA, the CDR3 is TGTGCCAGCAGCCAGGGACAGGGGGCTTACGAGCAGTACTTC. It is translated as CASSQGQGAYEQYF.

The CDR3: CASTHGRTNEKLFF. In nucleotides, the CDR3 is TGTGCCAGTACCCACGGGAGAACTAATGAAAAACTGTTTTTT. The chain joins TRBV19 to TRBJ1-4; no firm D call. This CDR3 is 14 amino acids long. The germline CDR1 and CDR2 sequences are LNHDA and SQIVND (reference sequence). V was trimmed by 7 bases and J by 1 base, leaving 10 bases between them.

The genes are TRBV7-3 and TRBJ2-2, with 11 positions matching TRBD2. The CDR3 is made up of 17 amino acids. Trimming at V came to 6 bases and at J to 6 bases, leaving 12 bases not matched to a gene. Looked up from germline, CDR1 is SGHTA and CDR2 is FQGTGA. The CDR3 DNA sequence: TGTGCCAGCAGTCCGGCGATTAGCGGGAGGGGGGCCGGGGAGCTGTTTTTT. Protein: CASSPAISGRGAGELFF.

For this clone: One junction end does not reproduce the germline sequence, and a read error may be involved. This CDR3 is also generated by other DNA sequences in the sample. CDR3 nucleotides: TGTGCCAGCAGTGTAGGGACAGCCTCCACAGACACGCAGTATTTT. It translates to CASSVGTASTDTQYF. The chain has TRBV2 and TRBJ2-3; 7 bases fit TRBD1. Germline V lookup: CDR1 SNHLY, CDR2 FYNNEI. This CDR3 is built from 15 residues.

The chain combines TRBV5-1 with TRBJ1-2, with TRBD1 identical over 8 bases. CDR1 is SGHRS and CDR2 is YFSETQ in the germline V gene. The CDR3 spans 16 residues. Trimming removed 1 base from V and 5 bases from J; junction bases left unmatched: 10. The CDR3 sequence is CASSLIPPGQVYGYTF. For the CDR3, the DNA is TGCGCCAGCAGCTTGATCCCCCCGGGACAGGTTTATGGCTACACCTTC.

This chain uses TRBV5-1 with TRBJ2-1; 9 bases fit TRBD2. Trimming at V came to 1 base and at J to 1 base, leaving 6 bases not matched to a gene. The CDR3 length is 17 residues. Looked up from germline, CDR1 is SGHRS and CDR2 is YFSETQ. CDR3 nucleotides: TGCGCCAGCAGCTTGCCCAAGACTAGCGGATCCTACAATGAGCAGTTCTTC. Amino acids: CASSLPKTSGSYNEQFF.

V is TRBV5-1 and J is TRBJ2-2, with D possibly TRBD1 on 6 matching bases. The CDR3 runs 15 residues. The germline CDR1 and CDR2 sequences are SGHRS and YFSETQ. The V gene lost 1 base and the J gene lost 4 bases, with 11 bases spanning the gap. This CDR3 reads CASSLRAGVTGELFF. CDR3 sequence (DNA): TGCGCCAGCAGCTTGCGGGCAGGGGTCACCGGGGAGCTGTTTTTT.

The chain carries TRBV7-6 and TRBJ2-1; 8 bases are shared with TRBD2. Germline lookup yields CDR1 SGHVS and CDR2 FNYEAQ. The CDR3 sequence is 14 residues long. V lost 4 bases, J lost 9 bases, and 8 bases stayed unmatched. CDR3: CASSSGLAISEQFF. The CDR3 nucleotides are TGTGCCAGCAGCTCAGGACTAGCTATCAGTGAGCAGTTCTTC.

This chain links TRBV12-2 with TRBJ1-1. TRBV12-2 is reported as a pseudogene. The CDR3 has 15 residues. This chain's CDR3 is CASRLASCPGTEAFF. As DNA, the CDR3 is TGTGCAAGTCGCTTAGCGTCGTGCCCCGGCACTGAAGCTTTCTTT.

The chain carries TRBV5-4 and TRBJ2-1; 8 bases map to TRBD2. Trimming removed 3 bases from V and 4 bases from J; junction bases left unmatched: 6. This CDR3 has 15 amino acids. CDR1 and CDR2 from the germline V gene are SGHNT and YYREEE (reference sequence). The CDR3: CASSSGGASYNEQFF. CDR3 coding DNA: TGTGCCAGCAGCTCGGGGGGGGCTTCATACAATGAGCAGTTCTTC.

This chain joins TRBV5-6 and TRBJ2-7; 11 bases fit TRBD1. The ends lost 6 bases at V and 4 bases at J; junction bases unmatched: 3. The CDR3 sequence is 13 residues long. Germline V gene sequence: CDR1 SGHDT, CDR2 YYEEEE. As DNA, the CDR3 is TGTGCCAGCACCGGACAGGGGGCTTACGAGCAGTACGTC. The encoded protein is CASTGQGAYEQYV.

The chain is built from TRBV4-1 and TRBJ2-1; 9 bases fit TRBD1. The CDR3 is made up of 17 amino acids. Unmatched junction bases numbered 6, after V lost 0 bases and J lost 3 bases. Per germline, CDR1 MGHRA and CDR2 YSYEKL. CDR3 in amino acids: CASSQDWDRANYNEQFF. CDR3 in DNA: TGCGCCAGCAGCCAAGATTGGGACAGGGCGAACTACAATGAGCAGTTCTTC.